This T cell receptor beta chain was identified in a study of cytomegalovirus exposure and HLA in healthy donors listed by TCRdb under 2017. In the study overall: An earlier analysis of some 550 of the donors reported 250 to 300 Gb of sequence data and 100 million to 140 million unique TCR beta sequences from 150 million to 200 million T cells. An early release that covered some 630 HLA-typed donors contained about 290 gigabases of sequencing data and 70 million to 100 million unique TCR sequences. The genetic ancestry cluster associated with self-reported Caucasian donors included about four fifths of the roughly 390 genotyped donors. The study aimed to test whether signatures of past pathogen exposure could be identified by cataloging public T cell receptors. Using immunosequencing, the study profiled T cell repertoires from approximately 700 subjects and related those repertoires to cytomegalovirus serostatus. A separate validation cohort of more than 100 different subjects was used in addition to the roughly 620-subject first cohort. To predict cytomegalovirus infection status, the study brought together high-throughput TCR immunosequencing, statistical association of individual TCRs with disease status, and machine learning. A later analysis re-examined previously published TCR beta repertoires from roughly 720 donors and added high-resolution HLA genotyping to investigate patterns of TCR occurrence. In the later analysis, no new phenotypic data were used to find candidate immune exposures; instead, reliance was placed on TCR beta sequences and their occurrence across donors. To decide whether each TCR beta V gene segment behaved as functional or pseudogenic, an earlier analysis of over 500 of the donors relied on high-throughput TCR beta sequencing. Donor age, sex, ethnicity and CMV serostatus were collected together with the repertoire data. A later genetic analysis took genome-wide SNP genotypes for about 55% of the 666 donors and used that subset as a discovery cohort. Every repertoire in the discovery cohort had been generated on one and the same sequencing platform. Both class I and class II loci were covered by HLA typing, at four-digit resolution. The number of donors typed differed by locus, with about 620-630 for A, B, C, DRB1 and DQB1, about 500 for DQA1, about 610 for DPA1, and around 460 for DPB1. Roughly five DR-DQ haplotypes were handled as single units for association and clustering because linkage in the cohort was strong. Among approximately 370 genotyped donors of the cohort, an average of approximately 200,000 unique TCR beta nucleotide sequences was sequenced per donor, of which about 18% were non-productive.

Library generation was performed with the immunoSEQ multiplex PCR assay. For the multiplex PCR, a mixture combining 60 forward primers for TCR Vbeta segments and 13 reverse primers for TCR Jbeta segments was used. The CDR3 region of rearranged TCR beta genes was amplified from genomic DNA with a multiplex PCR assay. Amplified TCR beta libraries were sequenced as 87-base-pair reads on the Illumina HiSeq System. Concerning the study's data processing: A later analysis tallied roughly 78 million unique TCR beta chains across the approximately 670 repertoires, and about 12 million of those chains were shared by two or more donors. Raw reads were error-corrected and collapsed into unique sequences by a nearest-neighbor algorithm in which closely related sequences were merged to remove PCR and sequencing errors. Alignment of CDR3 sequences to IMGT reference sequences was used to assign V, D and J gene segments. For a sequence to be retained, a match of at least six nucleotides was required to both a V gene segment and a J gene segment. Rearrangements were classified as productive when the CDR3 lacked stop codons and remained in frame with V and J, and all other rearrangements were classified as non-productive. Following IMGT convention, CDR3 was defined as the stretch from the second conserved V-encoded cysteine up to the conserved J-encoded phenylalanine. Sequences without an unambiguous match to a single V gene segment were excluded from the earlier analysis of 500 to 700 of the donors. In an earlier analysis of 587 of the donors, a V segment was called functional when productive rearrangements were above 56.7%, and segregating when the standard deviation between donors exceeded 5%. A statistical classification framework was built to diagnose cytomegalovirus status from the catalog of TCR beta chain sequences. V and J gene assignment, in a later analysis, came from comparing TCR nucleotide sequences with IMGT/GENE-DB human TR gene sequences. The TCRdist pipeline was used in a later analysis to assign CDR3 sequences and most-parsimonious VDJ recombination scenarios. A later analysis defined each TCR beta chain by its CDR3 amino acid sequence plus V-gene family, and excluded reads lacking a unique V-gene family. A later analysis removed several hundred highly shared, low-generation-probability nucleotide sequences to deal with suspected cross-contamination and a sequencing artifact. A later analysis calculated a clonal expansion index for each public chain from normalized within-repertoire ranks of inferred template counts. In a later analysis, generation probabilities were computed using a VDJ recombination model fitted to out-of-frame rearrangements, and the results were checked against IGoR. Hypergeometric tests were used in a later analysis to score TCR-TCR, TCR-HLA and TCR-CMV co-occurrence, with a repertoire-size bias correction applied to the TCR pairs. False discovery rates were estimated in a later analysis by permuting HLA or CMV assignments 20 times. In a later analysis, co-occurring TCRs were grouped with DBSCAN, and TCRdist sequence similarity was added when clustering was performed within HLA-allele-positive subsets. For co-occurrence clustering, repertoires with fewer than 30,000 or more than 120,000 public chains were excluded, along with roughly 5 repertoires with anomalous nucleotide sharing. The table comes from immuneACCESS by way of TCRdb, which keeps in-frame sequences with V and J called. Part of the clones is missing from these tables; in studies checked, under half for an unresolved V gene and the rest for unknown reasons. V and J calls and clone size come straight from that table; D and trimming were deduced from the DNA. The sample table contains approximately 150,000 clones; only one count was recorded for 77% of them. About 1.5% of the sample rests with the top ten.

The CDR3 holds 13 amino acids from the cysteine to the phenylalanine. Left in the record is the CDR3 DNA by itself, 39 bases read in frame from the first base. V and J are truncated by 6 bases and 2 bases respectively, leaving an intervening sequence of 11 bases. CDR1 and CDR2, per the germline V gene (reference sequence), are SEHNR and FQNEAQ. The cohort was made up of approximately 670 healthy bone marrow donors. At the time of sampling, every cohort member was nominally healthy, though immune exposures that went unrecorded were likely present. The donor was CMV seronegative and belonged to the group of 350 to 400 seronegative cohort members. Each donor provided a peripheral blood sample, and peripheral blood mononuclear cells were used for TCR beta sequencing. Genomic DNA extraction from the blood cell samples was performed with the Qiagen DNeasy Blood Extraction Kit. Points on this clone: Its binding antigen is unknown. Per-nucleotide qualities are absent, and no much larger clonotype sits a single base away.

On the study overall, not on this receptor specifically: The presence/absence analyses assumed that sequencing depth was roughly uniform across donors, and that assumption may not be true. V-gene and J-gene trimming of TCR beta chains was associated with a missense DCLRE1C variant in a later genetic analysis, and the association was replicated in an independent cohort. Strong co-occurrence of HLA alleles, especially DR and DQ, made assigning TCR associations to individual alleles difficult. Correlated functional status among segregating V segments might be attributable to linkage disequilibrium, but an unknown experimental factor could not be ruled out. While some public TCRs were present in many individuals, most TCR sequences turned up only very rarely across donors. The 87-base-pair reads could not distinguish some IMGT-functional V segments, including TRBV6-2 and TRBV6-3, so those segments were excluded. A later analysis found that TCR association rates varied across HLA loci, with DRB1 alleles showing the most associated TCRs and HLA-C alleles the fewest. For the cohort, immune exposure information was limited to CMV serostatus. According to a later genetic analysis, donors in an Asian-associated ancestry cluster had fewer N-insertions in productive TCRs than the approximately 700-donor mean. A further reported finding was that TCR beta sequences accurately predicted the HLA-A and HLA-B alleles for most subjects in the first cohort. The study listed over 150 TCR beta chains as associated with cytomegalovirus. In vitro tests confirmed that a few of the cytomegalovirus-associated TCR beta chains recognize cytomegalovirus antigens. According to the authors, the approach could potentially be generalized to other disease states and immunological phenotypes. In a later analysis, more than 15,000 TCR beta sequences were associated with specific HLA alleles at a false discovery rate of 0.05. This cohort had only TCR beta chains sequenced, and the lack of alpha or paired-chain data limited which features could be detected. A later analysis found that HLA-associated TCR beta chains were more clonally expanded and had lower generation probabilities than equally common non-associated chains. Broadly in line with IMGT annotations, most TCR beta V segments showed up in productive rearrangements about 90% or about 30% of the time in an earlier analysis of around 600 of the donors. HLA typing was unavailable for some donors at each locus, so association tests used only the typed subset. The classifier was reported to diagnose cytomegalovirus status with high specificity and sensitivity in both the original and validation cohorts. Several of the top co-occurrence clusters appeared to be linked to parvovirus B19, influenza, CMV and Epstein-Barr virus, according to a later analysis. In a later analysis, most CMV-associated TCR beta chains were found to appear HLA-restricted, with HLA associations seemingly driven largely by CMV exposure. A cluster of highly shared sequence variants was judged likely to represent a technical artifact of the sequencing pipeline. Because counts were too low, about 17 rarely observed V segments, including chromosome 9 orphons, were excluded from the earlier analysis of under 650 of the donors.

Sequencing was done on a sample of PBMCs. The TCR originated in a woman aged 25 to 45 in good health and CMV-seronegative. Recombination connected TRBV7-9 to TRBJ2-7, with TRBD1 as a weak D call on 5 bases. The nucleotide sequence reads TGTGCCAGCAGTCGCGACAGAACCTACGAGCAGTACTTC. It translates to CASSRDRTYEQYF.